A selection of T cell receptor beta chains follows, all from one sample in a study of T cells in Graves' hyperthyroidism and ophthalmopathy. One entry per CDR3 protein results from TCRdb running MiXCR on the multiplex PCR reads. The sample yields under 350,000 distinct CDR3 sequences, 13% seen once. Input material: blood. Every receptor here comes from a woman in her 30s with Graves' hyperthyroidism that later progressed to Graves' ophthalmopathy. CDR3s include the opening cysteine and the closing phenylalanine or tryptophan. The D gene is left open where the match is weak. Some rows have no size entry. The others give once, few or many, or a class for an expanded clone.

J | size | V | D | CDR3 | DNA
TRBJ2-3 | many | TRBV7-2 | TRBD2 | CASSRISGSTDTQYF | TGTGCCAGCAGCAGAATTAGCGGGAGCACAGATACGCAGTATTTT
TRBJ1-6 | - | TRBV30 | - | CAWTDSAGSPLHF | TGTGCCTGGACGGACAGCGCCGGATCACCCCTCCACTTT
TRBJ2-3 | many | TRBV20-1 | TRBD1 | CSVLGQGVPDTQYF | TGCAGTGTCCTAGGACAGGGGGTACCAGATACGCAGTATTTT
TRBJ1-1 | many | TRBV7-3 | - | CASSLFEQTEAFF | TGTGCCAGCAGCTTATTTGAGCAGACTGAAGCTTTCTTT
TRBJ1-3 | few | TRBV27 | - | CASSLSVNSGNTIYF | TGTGCCAGCAGTTTATCTGTAAACTCTGGAAACACCATATATTTT
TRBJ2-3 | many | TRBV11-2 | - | CASSPAGPRLKTQYF | TGTGCCAGCAGCCCCGCCGGGCCCCGTTTGAAGACGCAGTATTTT
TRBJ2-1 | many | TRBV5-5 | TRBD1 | CASSLSGQHSYNEQFF | TGTGCCAGCAGCTTGTCGGGACAGCACTCCTACAATGAGCAGTTCTTC
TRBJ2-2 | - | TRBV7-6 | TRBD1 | CASSGDETGVTGELFF | TGTGCCAGCAGCGGGGACGAGACAGGGGTAACCGGGGAGCTGTTTTTT
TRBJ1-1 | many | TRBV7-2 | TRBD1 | CASSSQGGDTEAFF | TGTGCCAGCAGCTCACAGGGGGGGGACACTGAAGCTTTCTTT
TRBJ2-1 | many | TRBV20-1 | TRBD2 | CSASTGTSLFDEQFF | TGCAGTGCTAGTACCGGGACTAGCCTTTTCGATGAGCAGTTCTTC
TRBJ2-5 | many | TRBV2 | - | CASGTRRETQYF | TGTGCCAGTGGGACCCGGCGGGAGACCCAGTACTTC
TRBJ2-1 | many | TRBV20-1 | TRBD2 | CSAPANGGGRSEQFF | TGCAGTGCTCCCGCAAATGGCGGGGGGAGAAGTGAGCAGTTCTTC
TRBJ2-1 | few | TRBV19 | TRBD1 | CASSIIGTDYNEQFF | TGTGCCAGTAGTATTATTGGGACAGACTACAATGAGCAGTTCTTC
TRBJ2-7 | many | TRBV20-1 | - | CSARDSSYEQYF | TGCAGTGCGCGGGACAGCTCCTACGAGCAGTACTTC
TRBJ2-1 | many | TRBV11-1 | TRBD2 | CASSFRLAGNNEQFF | TGTGCCAGCAGCTTTCGCCTAGCGGGAAACAATGAGCAGTTCTTC
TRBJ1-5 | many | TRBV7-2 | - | CASSPPNQPQHF | TGTGCCAGCAGCCCACCCAATCAGCCCCAGCATTTT
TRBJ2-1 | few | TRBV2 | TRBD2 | CASSVSAGDANEQFF | TGTGCCAGCAGTGTATCAGCGGGAGACGCAAATGAGCAGTTCTTC
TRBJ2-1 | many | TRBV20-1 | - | CSASSGGGGNSYNEQFF | TGCAGTGCTAGCTCCGGTGGGGGCGGGAACTCCTACAATGAGCAGTTCTTC
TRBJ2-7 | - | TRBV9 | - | CASSVGRDRVYEQYF | TGTGCCAGCAGCGTAGGGAGAGATCGGGTCTACGAGCAGTACTTC
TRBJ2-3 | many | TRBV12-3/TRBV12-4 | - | CASSLGRQADTQYF | TGTGCCAGCAGTTTAGGGAGACAGGCAGATACGCAGTATTTT
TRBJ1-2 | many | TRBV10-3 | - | CAISEPGTDGYTF | TGTGCCATCAGTGAGCCGGGGACGGATGGCTACACCTTC
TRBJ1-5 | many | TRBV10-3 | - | CAISESRDQLPQHF | TGTGCCATCAGTGAGTCAAGGGACCAGCTGCCCCAGCATTTT
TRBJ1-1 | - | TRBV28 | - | CASHTGPTTEAFF | TGTGCCAGCCATACAGGGCCCACCACTGAAGCTTTCTTT
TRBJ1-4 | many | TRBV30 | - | CAWSETGLGEKLFF | TGTGCCTGGAGTGAAACAGGGCTCGGTGAAAAACTGTTTTTT
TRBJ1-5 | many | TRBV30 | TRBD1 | CAWGGQGLSNQPQHF | TGTGCCTGGGGGGGACAGGGCCTTAGCAATCAGCCCCAGCATTTT
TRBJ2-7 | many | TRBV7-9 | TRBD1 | CASSARTGTGGSYEQYF | TGTGCCAGCAGCGCCCGCACCGGGACAGGGGGATCCTACGAGCAGTACTTC
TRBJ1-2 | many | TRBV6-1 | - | CANPQERSYGYTF | TGTGCCAACCCCCAAGAGAGGAGCTATGGCTACACCTTC
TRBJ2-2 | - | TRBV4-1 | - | CASSLAVYTGELFF | TGCGCCAGCAGCCTTGCAGTCTACACCGGGGAGCTGTTTTTT